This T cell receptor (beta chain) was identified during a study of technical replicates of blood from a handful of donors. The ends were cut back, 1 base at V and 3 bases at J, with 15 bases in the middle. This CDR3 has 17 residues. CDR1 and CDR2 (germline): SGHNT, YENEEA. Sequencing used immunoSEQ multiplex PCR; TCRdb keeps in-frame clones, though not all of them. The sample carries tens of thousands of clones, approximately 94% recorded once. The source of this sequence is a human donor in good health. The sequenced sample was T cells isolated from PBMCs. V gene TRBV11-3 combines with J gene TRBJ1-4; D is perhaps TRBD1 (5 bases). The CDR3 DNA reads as TGTGCCAGCAGCTTAGGGGGCACGACAGTATCTAATGAAAAACTGTTTTTT. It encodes CASSLGGTTVSNEKLFF.